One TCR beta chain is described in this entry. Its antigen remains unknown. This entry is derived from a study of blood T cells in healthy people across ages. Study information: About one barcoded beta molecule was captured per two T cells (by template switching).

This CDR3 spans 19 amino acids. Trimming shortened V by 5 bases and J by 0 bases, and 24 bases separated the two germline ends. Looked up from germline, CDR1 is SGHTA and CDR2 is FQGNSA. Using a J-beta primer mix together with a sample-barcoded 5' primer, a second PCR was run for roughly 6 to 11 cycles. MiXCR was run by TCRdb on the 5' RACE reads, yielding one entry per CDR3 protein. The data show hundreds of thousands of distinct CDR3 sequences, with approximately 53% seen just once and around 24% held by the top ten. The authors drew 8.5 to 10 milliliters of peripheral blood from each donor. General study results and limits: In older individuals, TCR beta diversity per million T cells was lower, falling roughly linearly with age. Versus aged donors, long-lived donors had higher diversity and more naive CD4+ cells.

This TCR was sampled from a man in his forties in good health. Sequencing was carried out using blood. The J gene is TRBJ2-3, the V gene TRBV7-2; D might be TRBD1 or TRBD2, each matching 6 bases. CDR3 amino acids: CASSQPAGGTGISTDTQYF. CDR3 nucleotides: TGTGCCAGCAGCCAACCTGCCGGGGGAACAGGGATTAGCACAGATACGCAGTATTTT.